These 25 T cell receptor beta chains were sequenced from one sample in a study of spatial heterogeneity in lung cancer. Time point denoted: sample taken at primary tumor resection. TCRdb redid the calling of the 5' RACE reads with MiXCR, one entry per CDR3 protein. The data contain roughly 11,000 distinct CDR3 sequences, 3.7% of them singletons. The sequenced sample was PBMCs, obtained at surgery. All receptors derive from a female donor with early-stage non-small cell lung cancer.

This clonotype was recorded many times. The chain is built from TRBV19 and TRBJ2-1; unclear D gene. The V end was cut by 6 bases, the J end by 4 bases, with 16 bases between. The CDR3 spans 15 residues. CDR1 and CDR2 (germline): LNHDA, SQIVND (reference sequence). CDR3 protein: CASRVTPASYNEQFF. The CDR3 DNA reads TGTGCCAGTAGAGTTACACCAGCGTCGTACAATGAGCAGTTCTTC.

This clonotype was recorded many times. V is TRBV12-3 or TRBV12-4 and J is TRBJ2-7, with TRBD1 matching over 10 bases. The V and J ends lost 7 bases and 2 bases, in that order; junction bases with no gene match: 5. The CDR3 consists of 14 residues. The CDR3 nucleotides are TGTGCCAGCACCCGGACAGGGGGAACCTACGAGCAGTACTTC. It specifies CASTRTGGTYEQYF.

The V and J genes are TRBV3-1 and TRBJ1-1, with D uncertain. Trimming pared 0 bases from V and 8 bases from J, leaving 7 bases between. This CDR3 is built from 12 residues. Germline loops: CDR1 LGHDT, CDR2 YNNKEL (reference sequence). The CDR3 bases are TGTGCCAGCAGCCAAGAGGGAAGAGAAGCTTTCTTT. Translating gives CASSQEGREAFF.

This clonotype has ten or more counts. The chain recombines TRBV5-1 with TRBJ2-3; D gene unclear. CDR3 length: 15 residues. The V end was cut by 0 bases, the J end by 2 bases, with 10 bases between. Germline V gives CDR1 SGHRS, CDR2 YFSETQ. The CDR3 coding sequence is TGCGCCAGCAGCTTGGCCCATGGCGCCACAGATACGCAGTATTTT. Its protein product is CASSLAHGATDTQYF.

There are many counts of this clonotype. The chain is built from TRBV28 and TRBJ2-7; D call uncertain. CDR1 and CDR2 (germline): MDHEN, SYDVKM. Between the trimmed V and J ends, which lost 5 bases and 3 bases, there was a span of 14 bases. This CDR3 has 14 amino acids. The CDR3 region has the DNA TGTGCCAGCAGTCTTGCCCTGCTCGTCTACGAGCAGTACTTC. This translates into CASSLALLVYEQYF.

This clonotype has a count of ten or more. This rearrangement joins TRBV12-3 or TRBV12-4 to TRBJ2-2; the D is unclear. The CDR3 is made up of 14 amino acids. With 3 bases removed from V and 1 base from J, the gap between germline ends came to 6 bases. The CDR3 DNA reads as TGTGCCAGCAGTTTTGGGCAGAACACCGGGGAGCTGTTTTTT. It translates to CASSFGQNTGELFF.

This clonotype was counted ten times or more. V usage is TRBV20-1 and J usage is TRBJ2-3; D may correspond to TRBD1 or TRBD2 (5 bases each). Germline-derived CDR1 and CDR2 are DFQATT and SNEGSKA (reference sequence). With 0 bases removed from V and 1 base from J, the gap between germline ends came to 23 bases. The CDR3 totals 19 residues. The CDR3: CSARDWRSSGTFRTDTQYF. The CDR3 region has the DNA TGCAGTGCTAGAGATTGGAGGTCCTCGGGGACGTTCCGCACAGATACGCAGTATTTT.

This clonotype was counted at least ten times. The chain joins TRBV7-2 to TRBJ1-4, with D unclear. This CDR3 is built from 14 residues. The germline V gene has CDR1 SGHTA and CDR2 FQGNSA. V was pared by 1 base and J by 6 bases, with 9 bases between. The CDR3 sequence is CASSLGGPDEKLFF. The CDR3 DNA reads TGTGCCAGCAGCTTAGGGGGTCCAGATGAAAAACTGTTTTTT.

This clonotype was counted ten times or more. V gene TRBV6-2 or TRBV6-3 combines with J gene TRBJ2-1, with 7 bases identical to TRBD1. In germline, CDR1 is MNHEY, CDR2 SVGEGT. Trimming removed 0 bases from V and 10 bases from J; junction bases left unmatched: 12. The CDR3 runs 16 residues. As DNA, the CDR3 is TGTGCCAGCAGTTACTCGATAGGGGGCGCTTTATTGGAGCAGTTCTTC. It is translated as CASSYSIGGALLEQFF.

The chain is built from TRBV12-3 or TRBV12-4 and TRBJ1-1, with TRBD1 as a possible D gene (6 bases). V was clipped by 2 bases and J by 3 bases, with 7 bases between them. This CDR3 has 13 amino acids. CDR3 in amino acids: CASSLQGYTEAFF. CDR3 sequence (DNA): TGTGCCAGCAGTTTACAGGGGTACACTGAAGCTTTCTTT.

There are many counts of this clonotype. The genes are TRBV20-1 and TRBJ2-3, with D uncertain. The length of the CDR3 is 12 residues. From germline, CDR1 is DFQATT and CDR2 SNEGSKA (reference sequence). The V end lost 4 bases, the J end lost 2 bases, and 7 bases lay between the germline ends. This CDR3 is CSAKVHTDTQYF. CDR3 sequence (DNA): TGCAGTGCTAAGGTCCACACAGATACGCAGTATTTT.

This clonotype was recorded many times. V usage is TRBV24-1 and J usage is TRBJ1-1; D possibly corresponds to TRBD1 (6 bases). V was trimmed by 4 bases and J by 5 bases, leaving 16 bases between them. The CDR3 has 15 amino acids. Germline values: CDR1 KGHDR, CDR2 SFDVKD. CDR3 nucleotides: TGTGCCACCAGTGAAAAGGTGCCAGGGGAAACTGAAGCTTTCTTT. Residues: CATSEKVPGETEAFF.

This clonotype has ten or more counts. V is TRBV20-1 and J is TRBJ2-7, with D tentatively TRBD1 (7 bases). V was pared by 4 bases and J by 5 bases, with 18 bases between. This CDR3 has 14 amino acids. The germline V gene has CDR1 DFQATT and CDR2 SNEGSKA (reference sequence). The CDR3 spells CSATSGGSLDEQYF. In DNA, the CDR3 is TGCAGTGCTACCTCAGGGGGGAGTCTAGACGAGCAGTACTTC.

This clonotype was observed many times. The rearrangement links TRBV20-1 to TRBJ2-5; D is tentatively TRBD1 or TRBD2 (6 bases each). This CDR3 has 14 amino acids. Trimming pared 1 base from V and 3 bases from J, leaving 12 bases between. Germline V gene sequence: CDR1 DFQATT, CDR2 SNEGSKA (reference sequence). CDR3 nucleotides: TGCAGTGCTAGAGGAAGGAGGGGGAAAGAGACCCAGTACTTC. It is translated as CSARGRRGKETQYF.

This clonotype was seen at least ten times. The chain joins TRBV10-2 to TRBJ2-4, with TRBD2 matching over 7 bases. Germline V gene sequence: CDR1 WSHSY, CDR2 SAAADI. The ends lost 3 bases at V and 0 bases at J; junction bases unmatched: 5. This CDR3 is built from 16 residues. The CDR3 reads CASSDWGGLAKNIQYF. The CDR3 nucleotides read TGCGCCAGCAGTGATTGGGGGGGGTTAGCCAAAAACATTCAGTACTTC.

This clonotype came up many times. The V call is TRBV7-2, the J call TRBJ2-7, with 8 bases that match TRBD1. CDR3 length: 14 residues. V was clipped by 5 bases and J by 0 bases; unmatched bases: 3. CDR1 is SGHTA, CDR2 FQGNSA, per germline. The CDR3 DNA follows: TGTGCCAGCAGCCCAGGGGGCTACTCCTACGAGCAGTACTTC. Protein product: CASSPGGYSYEQYF.

This clonotype was seen ten or more times. The chain uses TRBV29-1 and TRBJ2-2; 8 bases agree with TRBD1. Germline-derived CDR1 and CDR2 are SQVTM and ANQGSEA. V dropped 7 bases and J dropped 0; count of bases not matched to a gene: 4. The length of the CDR3 is 14 residues. The CDR3 region is CSATGAANTGELFF. The CDR3 bases are TGCAGCGCGACAGGGGCCGCGAACACCGGGGAGCTGTTTTTT.

In regard to this clonotype: A much larger clone sits a single nucleotide away, making a read error possible. The V gene is TRBV20-1, the J gene TRBJ2-1; possibly TRBD1 or TRBD2 for D (5 bases each). The CDR3 loop spans 14 amino acids. Per the germline V gene, CDR1 is DFQATT and CDR2 is SNEGSKA (reference sequence). The V and J ends lost 6 bases and 0 bases respectively, with 12 bases between them. The CDR3 bases are TGCAGTGCCTCGGGACCCCACTCCTACAATGAGCAGTTCTTC. Translating it yields CSASGPHSYNEQFF.

There are many counts of this clonotype. The CDR3, as DNA: TGTGCCAGCAGTCCCGCACAGGGGGCGGGTACTGAAGCTTTCTTT. Protein product: CASSPAQGAGTEAFF. J is TRBJ1-1 and V is TRBV6-5; 9 nucleotides match TRBD1. Germline values: CDR1 MNHEY, CDR2 SVGAGI. The ends lost 5 bases at V and 5 bases at J; junction bases unmatched: 9. This CDR3 is 15 amino acids long.

This clonotype was found many times. J is TRBJ2-5 and V is TRBV29-1; D unresolved. Germline V CDR1 and CDR2: SQVTM, ANQGSEA. V dropped 4 bases and J dropped 9 bases, with 9 bases sitting between them. There are 10 residues in the CDR3. CDR3 coding DNA: TGCAGCGTTGGAGTTGAATCCCAGTACTTC. Protein sequence: CSVGVESQYF.

This clonotype was counted many times. The chain links TRBV20-1 to TRBJ2-7; D may correspond to TRBD1 or TRBD2 (5 bases each). This CDR3 has 14 amino acids. Trimming cost V 3 bases and J 3 bases, with 15 bases left between them. Germline assignment: CDR1 DFQATT and CDR2 SNEGSKA (reference sequence). The CDR3 DNA sequence: TGCAGTGCTAGGGTCCGGGAAAGGGGCTACGAGCAGTACTTC. Protein: CSARVRERGYEQYF.

CDR3 nucleotides: TGCAGTGCTACCGGGACAGGGGGATTAGATGAGCAGTTCTTC. Protein sequence: CSATGTGGLDEQFF. The chain joins TRBV20-1 to TRBJ2-1, with 11 bases matching TRBD1. CDR1 DFQATT and CDR2 SNEGSKA come from the germline V gene (reference sequence). The CDR3 covers 14 residues. V shed 4 bases and J 8 bases; nucleotides not matched to a gene: 7.

This clonotype was observed many times. This chain uses TRBV6-2 or TRBV6-3 with TRBJ2-7, with D tentatively TRBD1 (5 bases). This CDR3 comprises 13 residues. The V end lost 2 bases, the J end lost 7 bases, and 12 bases lay between the germline ends. In germline, CDR1 is MNHEY, CDR2 SVGEGT. CDR3 bases: TGTGCCAGCAGTTACACAGGTTGGCGGGAGCAGTACTTC. Amino acid sequence: CASSYTGWREQYF.

This clonotype qualifies as medium-sized (0.01 to 0.1%). The chain recombines TRBV28 with TRBJ2-7; D unresolved. Trimming stripped 10 bases from V and 4 bases from J, with 17 bases between. CDR1 and CDR2 from the germline V gene are MDHEN and SYDVKM. The CDR3 totals 13 residues. CDR3 bases: TGTGCCACCGAGTCTCTTTGGGCGTACGAGCAGTACTTC. Its translation: CATESLWAYEQYF.

The sample holds many counts of this clonotype. The rearrangement joins TRBV5-4 to TRBJ2-7, with D possibly TRBD1 on 6 matching bases. Germline assignment: CDR1 SGHNT and CDR2 YYREEE (reference sequence). CDR3 length: 13 amino acids. Between the trimmed V and J ends, which lost 0 bases and 7 bases, there was a span of 11 bases. DNA of the CDR3: TGTGCCAGCAGCTTGGACAGGGTCTCGGAGCAGTACTTC. As protein: CASSLDRVSEQYF.